Described below is a single T cell receptor beta chain sequence and its context. The specificity of this receptor is unknown. Base qualities were left out, and no much larger clone turns up one base away. The data stem from a study of T-cell reconstitution after alpha-beta-depleted transplantation in children (dated by TCRdb to the mid-2010s). With respect to the entire study: Using TCR repertoire profiling, the study quantitatively followed how T-cell immune reconstitution unfolded in children after TCRalphabeta/CD19-depleted allogeneic hematopoietic cell transplantation. Study-wide findings and limitations: Over subsequent months, a decline in hyperexpanded clone frequencies was noted, and after one year, T-cell counts and TCRbeta diversity were mostly ascribed to newly produced T cells. Apparently early alphabetaT-cell count recovery about two months after transplant reportedly relied on only several hundred rapidly expanded clones derived from non-depleted graft cells. In some patients, the high TCRbeta diversity seen at day 60 was put down to recipient T cells and intrathymic progenitors that had survived conditioning.

The sample's treatment or condition, from its label and the paper: allogeneic hematopoietic cell transplantation with graft depleted of TCRalphabeta T cells and CD19 B cells. Transplant recipients were children who received TCRalphabeta/CD19-depleted allogeneic hematopoietic cell grafts. Library preparation was by PCR. The instrument given in TCRdb is Illumina HiSeq 2500. To normalize quantification of the TCRbeta repertoire, the TCR libraries were built with molecular barcoding that relied on unique molecular identifiers. The public sequencing data were trimmed at Q25 with fastp and processed into clonotypes with MiXCR by TCRdb, which kept only in-frame beta chains. Rows matching on CDR3 protein sequence are summarized as one entry with the most common DNA and genes. The sample table holds more than 200,000 distinct CDR3 sequences, of which roughly 18% were seen once. The top ten constitute 43% of the sample.

V is cut by 1 base and J by 0 bases, and the space between the germline ends is 13 bases. CDR1 and CDR2 are drawn from the germline V gene: SGHRS, YFSETQ. The CDR3 holds 16 amino acids from the cysteine to the phenylalanine. Kept here is only the CDR3 DNA, which spans 48 bases and is read in frame from base 1. The chain couples TRBV5-1 to TRBJ1-1; D gene: possibly TRBD1, on 5 matching bases. This sample comprised PBMCs, mostly from graft donor cells, obtained 360 days after TCRalphabeta/CD19-depleted stem cell transplant. This clonotype originated in a male patient aged 2 to 10 who had a stem cell transplant for acute lymphoblastic leukemia, so the T cells may come from the graft donor. At the DNA level, the sequence is TGCGCCAGCAGCTTGCTGACAGAACATATGAACACTGAAGCTTTCTTT. The translation is CASSLLTEHMNTEAFF. With the portions outside the CDR3 filled from the reference TRBV5-1 and TRBJ1-1 genes, the complete variable region becomes KAGVTQTPRYLIKTRGQQVTLSCSPISGHRSVSWYQQTPGQGLQFLFEYFSETQRNKGNFPGRFSGRQFSNSRSEMNVSTLELGDSALYLCASSLLTEHMNTEAFFGQGTRLTVV.